Listed below are T cell receptor beta chains from one sample, sequenced in a study of response to subunit inactivated influenza vaccine. TCRdb called the RT-PCR reads again in MiXCR, with one record for every CDR3 protein. The sample lists 450,000 to 600,000 distinct CDR3 sequences; roughly 8.2% were seen once. The material sequenced was PBMCs from blood, taken about 24 months after vaccination. The receptors derive from a man between 50 and 69 years old who received an inactivated influenza vaccine. The CDR3 runs from the conserved cysteine through the conserved F or W. The D gene is left open where the match is weak. Clone size, where shown, is once, few, many, or a class for clones that have expanded.

CDR3nt	CDR3aa	j_gene	d_gene	abundance	v_gene
TGCGCCAGCAGCTTGGTCGAGGGTGCGACCCCCTACGAGCAGTACTTC	CASSLVEGATPYEQYF	TRBJ2-7	-	many	TRBV5-1
TGCGCCAGCAGCGCTCAGGGTGGAGGTGATCAGCCCCAGCATTTT	CASSAQGGGDQPQHF	TRBJ1-5	-	many	TRBV5-1
TGCAGTGCTGCACCTATGGCGGGGGTCTCCGGCACAGATACGCAGTATTTT	CSAAPMAGVSGTDTQYF	TRBJ2-3	TRBD2	few	TRBV20-1
TGTGCCAGCAGCTTCCGGGCCTTCCTCTACGAGCAGTACTTC	CASSFRAFLYEQYF	TRBJ2-7	-	many	TRBV5-6
TGCAGTGCTAACCTCCAGACTAGCGGGAAATATTTCTTC	CSANLQTSGKYFF	TRBJ2-1	TRBD2	many	TRBV20-1
TGCGCCAGCAGCTTGGGAAACAGGGGGCCGAACACTGAAGCTTTCTTT	CASSLGNRGPNTEAFF	TRBJ1-1	TRBD1	many	TRBV5-1
TGTGCCAGCAAAAGGCGGGCGGGTACCGAAGCTTTCTTT	CASKRRAGTEAFF	TRBJ1-1	-	few	TRBV4-2
TGTGCCAGCAGCCAAGATCGCAGGACAGGGGGCTTCTACGAGCAGTACTTC	CASSQDRRTGGFYEQYF	TRBJ2-7	TRBD1	many	TRBV3-1
TGCGCCAGCAGCCGGAACTTGAGGACTAGCGGGGGCAGCACAGATACGCAGTATTTT	CASSRNLRTSGGSTDTQYF	TRBJ2-3	TRBD2	-	TRBV4-3
TGTGCCAGCAGCCCCCCGAGGAGCGCCCCTGGAAACACCATATATTTT	CASSPPRSAPGNTIYF	TRBJ1-3	-	-	TRBV11-2
TGTGCCAGTAGTCCCCGGGACACACAAGAGACCCAGTACTTC	CASSPRDTQETQYF	TRBJ2-5	-	few	TRBV19
TGCGCCAGCAGCCAAGATTCCGGGAATCTCGAGCAGTTCTTC	CASSQDSGNLEQFF	TRBJ2-1	-	many	TRBV4-1
TGCAGCGTTGAAGATCAAACGGCGAACACTGAAGCTTTCTTT	CSVEDQTANTEAFF	TRBJ1-1	-	many	TRBV29-1